Listed below are T cell receptor beta chains from one sample, sequenced in a study of cytomegalovirus exposure and HLA in healthy donors. This table comes from immunoSEQ multiplex PCR, and its TCRdb copy is limited to in-frame clones, with some not included. This table holds under 130,000 clones, around 80% found once. The specimen sequenced was PBMCs. These receptors all come from a man aged 18 to 30 in good health and CMV-seronegative. Each CDR3 is given with its conserved first and last residue. D genes are given only for firm matches. Expanded clones are given a class, and other clones once, few, many or no size at all.

v_gene,abundance,j_gene,d_gene,CDR3aa,CDR3nt
TRBV6-6,-,TRBJ2-7,TRBD2,CASSYDGTSGEQYF,TGTGCCAGCAGTTACGATGGGACTAGTGGCGAGCAGTACTTC
TRBV29-1,-,TRBJ2-1,-,CSAAWRADSYNEQFF,TGCAGCGCTGCCTGGCGGGCTGATTCCTACAATGAGCAGTTCTTC
TRBV6-1,-,TRBJ2-7,TRBD1,CASSPDRAYEQYF,TGTGCCAGCAGTCCCGACAGGGCCTACGAGCAGTACTTC
TRBV11-2,-,TRBJ2-1,TRBD2,CASSLQFGSGSAKDVEQFF,TGTGCCAGCAGCTTACAGTTTGGGAGCGGGAGCGCCAAGGACGTTGAGCAGTTCTTC
TRBV6-6,few,TRBJ2-7,TRBD2,CASSSGSGLSYEQYF,TGTGCCAGCAGTTCGGGTAGCGGGCTCTCCTACGAGCAGTACTTC
TRBV7-9,-,TRBJ1-3,-,CASSPPRGAGNTIYF,TGTGCCAGCAGCCCCCCCAGGGGAGCTGGAAACACCATATATTTT
TRBV6-5,-,TRBJ2-4,-,CASRDPSGSIQYF,TGTGCCAGCAGAGACCCCTCAGGGTCCATTCAGTACTTC
TRBV30,-,TRBJ2-7,-,CAWSILRGGAYEQYF,TGTGCCTGGAGTATCCTTCGAGGGGGGGCCTACGAGCAGTACTTC
TRBV9,-,TRBJ1-2,TRBD1,CASSPEGAHRYGYTF,TGTGCCAGCAGCCCGGAGGGGGCCCACCGTTATGGCTACACCTTC
TRBV7-2,-,TRBJ2-7,-,CASSLIQSAGLRAYEQYF,TGTGCCAGCAGCTTAATTCAAAGCGCAGGGCTCAGGGCCTACGAGCAGTACTTC
TRBV7-2,-,TRBJ2-7,TRBD2,CASSLALRGRRVYEQYF,TGTGCCAGCAGCTTAGCGCTCCGCGGGAGGAGGGTCTACGAGCAGTACTTC
TRBV7-9,-,TRBJ1-5,TRBD1,CASSLAEGGPQHF,TGTGCCAGCAGCTTAGCAGAAGGGGGCCCCCAGCATTTT
TRBV19,few,TRBJ2-7,-,CASSAGTASYEQYF,TGTGCCAGTAGTGCGGGGACAGCATCCTACGAGCAGTACTTC
TRBV7-7,-,TRBJ2-5,-,CASSPQVGETQYF,TGTGCTAGCAGTCCTCAGGTTGGGGAGACCCAGTACTTC
TRBV11-3,-,TRBJ2-7,-,CASSLSGVSGYEQYF,TGTGCCAGCAGCTTGTCAGGGGTGTCGGGCTACGAGCAGTACTTC
TRBV11-2,few,TRBJ2-5,-,CASSPRRGGSGRQETQYF,TGTGCCAGCAGCCCTCGAAGGGGGGGGTCCGGGCGTCAGGAGACCCAGTACTTC
TRBV7-8,-,TRBJ1-1,-,CASSYSNFGTEAFF,TGTGCCAGCAGCTATTCTAACTTCGGCACTGAAGCTTTCTTT
TRBV19,once,TRBJ1-6,-,CASSINSYNSPLHF,TGTGCCAGTAGTATCAACTCCTATAATTCACCCCTCCACTTT
TRBV5-1,-,TRBJ2-3,TRBD2,CASSFRPYSGSADTQYF,TGCGCCAGCAGCTTTCGGCCTTATAGCGGGAGCGCAGATACGCAGTATTTT
TRBV5-8,-,TRBJ2-2,TRBD1,CASDRGVAFNTGELFF,TGTGCCAGCGACAGGGGAGTTGCCTTCAACACCGGGGAGCTGTTTTTT
TRBV6-5,-,TRBJ2-1,-,CASSYSMTAYNEQFF,TGTGCCAGCAGTTACTCGATGACAGCATACAATGAGCAGTTCTTC
TRBV5-6,-,TRBJ1-2,TRBD1,CASSLSRDRINYGYTF,TGTGCCAGCAGCTTATCCCGGGACAGGATAAACTATGGCTACACCTTC
TRBV6-6,once,TRBJ2-7,TRBD2,CASSLGLAGGRYEQYF,TGTGCCAGCAGTCTGGGACTAGCGGGAGGTCGGTACGAGCAGTACTTC
TRBV19,-,TRBJ2-1,-,CASSITLRGAGILGEQFF,TGTGCCAGTAGTATAACCCTCCGAGGCGCGGGAATTCTAGGTGAGCAGTTCTTC
TRBV18,-,TRBJ2-4,TRBD2,CASSPGGDYVQYF,TGTGCCAGCTCACCAGGGGGGGACTACGTTCAGTACTTC
TRBV5-6,once,TRBJ1-3,-,CASSGQGLGNTIYF,TGTGCCAGCAGCGGGCAGGGGCTTGGAAACACCATATATTTT
TRBV9,-,TRBJ2-1,TRBD2,CASSPGLAANEQFF,TGTGCCAGCAGCCCGGGACTAGCGGCCAATGAGCAGTTCTTC
TRBV9,-,TRBJ1-1,-,CASTPGVNTEAFF,TGTGCCAGCACTCCGGGGGTGAACACTGAAGCTTTCTTT
TRBV11-3,-,TRBJ2-5,TRBD2,CASSYRRGEQYF,TGTGCCAGCAGTTACAGGCGGGGGGAGCAGTACTTC
TRBV4-1,once,TRBJ1-2,-,CASSQLETGLYGYTF,TGCGCCAGCAGCCAACTTGAGACAGGCCTCTATGGCTACACCTTC
TRBV29-1,-,TRBJ2-7,-,CSVSVEGFEQYF,TGCAGCGTTTCGGTGGAGGGATTCGAGCAGTACTTC
TRBV7-6,-,TRBJ2-5,TRBD1,CASSLWDREIRETQYF,TGTGCCAGCAGCTTATGGGACAGGGAGATAAGAGAGACCCAGTACTTC
TRBV7-7,-,TRBJ2-7,-,CASSLTADSYEQYF,TGTGCCAGCAGCTTGACAGCCGATTCCTACGAGCAGTACTTC
TRBV7-9,-,TRBJ2-2,-,CASSLVGLLNTGELFF,TGTGCCAGCAGCTTAGTAGGACTACTGAACACCGGGGAGCTGTTTTTT
TRBV7-2,few,TRBJ1-4,-,CASSYKNEKLFF,TGTGCCAGCAGCTACAAAAATGAAAAACTGTTTTTT
TRBV5-1,once,TRBJ2-7,TRBD2,CASSLGLADYEQYF,TGCGCCAGCAGCCTGGGACTAGCGGACTACGAGCAGTACTTC
TRBV28,once,TRBJ2-7,-,CASSLKANYEQYF,TGTGCCAGCAGTTTAAAGGCTAACTACGAGCAGTACTTC
TRBV30,-,TRBJ2-3,-,CAVAQRRADTQYF,TGTGCCGTGGCGCAACGCCGGGCAGATACGCAGTATTTT
TRBV7-9,-,TRBJ1-5,-,CASVGGSANQPQHF,TGTGCCAGCGTGGGGGGGTCGGCGAATCAGCCCCAGCATTTT
TRBV11-1,-,TRBJ2-7,TRBD1,CASSPHPGQGSHEQYF,TGTGCCAGCAGCCCTCACCCCGGACAGGGCAGCCACGAGCAGTACTTC
TRBV27,-,TRBJ2-7,-,CASSRDNKYEQYF,TGTGCCAGCAGCCGGGACAACAAATACGAGCAGTACTTC
TRBV28,-,TRBJ1-5,TRBD1,CASSRSTGYGNQPQHF,TGTGCCAGCAGCCGATCGACAGGGTATGGAAATCAGCCCCAGCATTTT
TRBV2,-,TRBJ2-7,-,CASTVGGESYEQYF,TGTGCCAGTACCGTGGGAGGCGAGTCCTACGAGCAGTACTTC
TRBV30,-,TRBJ1-1,-,CAWTRGAEAFF,TGTGCCTGGACTAGGGGTGCTGAAGCTTTCTTT
TRBV11-1,-,TRBJ2-5,TRBD1,CASSRSNIGTGRRETQYF,TGTGCCAGCAGCCGATCGAATATAGGGACAGGGAGGCGCGAGACCCAGTACTTC
TRBV11-1,-,TRBJ2-7,-,CASSPPLQASGYEQYF,TGTGCCAGCAGCCCCCCCCTGCAGGCGTCCGGATACGAGCAGTACTTC
TRBV7-3,-,TRBJ2-7,-,CASSPLPGSYEQYF,TGTGCCAGCAGCCCCCTCCCAGGCTCCTACGAGCAGTACTTC
TRBV27,-,TRBJ2-7,-,CASSSAGLLGQYF,TGTGCCAGCAGTTCCGCAGGGCTCCTTGGGCAGTACTTC
TRBV29-1,-,TRBJ2-1,TRBD2,CSVDKRVAGGPVGEQFF,TGCAGCGTTGATAAGCGAGTAGCGGGAGGGCCCGTGGGAGAGCAGTTCTTC
TRBV7-8,-,TRBJ1-2,-,CASSLNPGLDYGYTF,TGTGCCAGCAGCTTAAATCCAGGGTTGGACTATGGCTACACCTTC